Below are 21 T cell receptor beta chains sequenced from a single sample in a study of T cells after yellow fever vaccination. From the 5' RACE reads, TCRdb called clonotypes with MiXCR, one entry per CDR3 protein. The sample yields roughly 310,000 distinct CDR3 sequences, around 4% seen once. The sample was PBMCs, taken on the day of the yellow fever booster vaccination. All receptors come from a young man who received the YFV17D yellow fever vaccine.

This clonotype was counted only a few times. The rearrangement links TRBV5-6 to TRBJ2-3; no clear D. The V end lost 0 bases, the J end lost 2 bases, and 10 bases lay between the germline ends. This CDR3 comprises 15 residues. The germline V gene encodes CDR1 SGHDT and CDR2 YYEEEE. The CDR3 DNA reads as TGTGCCAGCAGCTTGGACGGGCCGCCCACAGATACGCAGTATTTT. It encodes CASSLDGPPTDTQYF. The whole variable domain, filled in from reference TRBV5-6 and TRBJ2-3, reads DAGVTQSPTHLIKTRGQQVTLRCSPKSGHDTVSWYQQALGQGPQFIFQYYEEEERQRGNFPDRFSGHQFPNYSSELNVNALLLGDSALYLCASSLDGPPTDTQYFGPGTRLTVL.

This clonotype was observed at least ten times. V gene TRBV12-3 or TRBV12-4 combines with J gene TRBJ1-3; unclear D gene. This CDR3 has 15 residues. Trimming stripped 1 base from V and 0 bases from J, with 7 bases between. Written as DNA, the CDR3 is TGTGCCAGCAGTTTAGGCAAGGGCTCTGGAAACACCATATATTTT. The encoded protein is CASSLGKGSGNTIYF.

This clonotype has only a few counts. In DNA form, the CDR3 reads TGTGCCAGCTCACCACTTATCAGGGGGAACACAGATACGCAGTATTTT. This translates into CASSPLIRGNTDTQYF. The rearrangement links TRBV18 to TRBJ2-3; the match to TRBD1 covers 7 bases. After removal of 1 base from V and 2 bases from J, the junction contained 6 bases not matched to a gene. Germline values: CDR1 KGHSH, CDR2 LQKENI. The CDR3 is 16 residues long.

This clonotype was observed a few times. The chain carries TRBV5-1 and TRBJ1-1; D is unclear. The length of the CDR3 is 14 residues. Per germline, CDR1 SGHRS and CDR2 YFSETQ. V was pared by 0 bases and J by 1 base, with 7 bases between. The CDR3 region has the DNA TGCGCCAGCAGCTTGGCCCCAGAGAACACTGAAGCTTTCTTT. Encoded protein: CASSLAPENTEAFF.

This clonotype was observed at least ten times. The chain is built from TRBV15 and TRBJ2-3; weak D call: TRBD2 (7 bases). CDR1 LNHNV and CDR2 YYDKDF come from the germline V gene (reference sequence). There are 15 residues in the CDR3. With 2 bases removed from V and 7 bases from J, the gap between germline ends came to 16 bases. The CDR3 nucleotides read TGTGCCACCAGCAGACCACGGAGGGGGGGATATACGCAGTATTTT. Translation gives CATSRPRRGGYTQYF. The complete variable domain, with remaining parts taken from reference TRBV15 and TRBJ2-3, reads DAMVIQNPRYQVTQFGKPVTLSCSQTLNHNVMYWYQQKSSQAPKLLFHYYDKDFNNEADTPDNFQSRRPNTSFCFLDIRSPGLGDTAMYLCATSRPRRGGYTQYFGPGTRLTVL.

This clonotype was counted at least ten times. This chain connects TRBV7-3 to TRBJ2-3; 10 bases match TRBD2. This CDR3 is 14 amino acids long. J was trimmed by 3 bases and V by 6 bases; bases with no gene match: 3. From germline, CDR1 is SGHTA and CDR2 FQGTGA. This CDR3 is CASRFSGGTDTQYF. The CDR3 nucleotides read TGTGCCAGCAGGTTTAGCGGGGGGACAGATACGCAGTATTTT. The full variable domain, completed using reference TRBV7-3 and TRBJ2-3, is GAGVSQTPSNKVTEKGKYVELRCDPISGHTALYWYRQSLGQGPEFLIYFQGTGAADDSGLPNDRFFAVRPEGSVSTLKIQRTERGDSAVYLCASRFSGGTDTQYFGPGTRLTVL.

The chain recombines TRBV20-1 with TRBJ1-1; maybe TRBD1 (6 bases). This CDR3 comprises 16 residues. Germline-derived CDR1 and CDR2 are DFQATT and SNEGSKA (reference sequence). Trimming cost V 6 bases and J 3 bases, with 23 bases left between them. The chain's CDR3 is CSALGAGAELHTEAFF. CDR3 in DNA: TGCAGTGCCCTAGGAGCGGGGGCGGAACTCCACACTGAAGCTTTCTTT.

In its sample, this clonotype was seen many times. The chain has TRBV5-1 and TRBJ2-4; D may be TRBD2 (5 bases). CDR1 SGHRS and CDR2 YFSETQ come from the germline V gene. The CDR3 has 13 residues. Trimming shortened V by 1 base and J by 9 bases, and 11 bases separated the two germline ends. The CDR3 nucleotides are TGCGCCAGCAGCTTGAACCAGGCGGGCATTCAGTACTTC. The encoded protein is CASSLNQAGIQYF.

There are many counts of this clonotype. The V call is TRBV7-9, the J call TRBJ1-4; the D gene is possibly TRBD1 (6 bases). The germline gives CDR1 SEHNR, CDR2 FQNEAQ (reference sequence). Trimming pared 5 bases from V and 7 bases from J, leaving 8 bases between. CDR3 length equals 12 residues. The CDR3 spells CASSEGGEKLFF. The CDR3 DNA reads TGTGCCAGCAGCGAAGGGGGTGAAAAACTGTTTTTT.

The rearrangement uses TRBV28 and TRBJ2-1; TRBD1 matches 8 bases. The CDR3 length is 18 residues. Germline-derived CDR1 and CDR2 are MDHEN and SYDVKM. J was trimmed by 0 bases and V by 7 bases; bases with no gene match: 14. CDR3 loop: CASKAGQAKYFSYNEQFF. CDR3 bases: TGTGCCAGCAAGGCGGGACAGGCCAAATATTTCTCCTACAATGAGCAGTTCTTC.

This clonotype was detected a few times. The chain joins TRBV20-1 to TRBJ2-3; 7 bases agree with TRBD1. This CDR3 comprises 14 residues. V was pared by 5 bases and J by 2 bases, with 7 bases of the junction left unmatched. Per the germline V gene, CDR1 is DFQATT and CDR2 is SNEGSKA (reference sequence). For the CDR3, the DNA is TGCAGTGCTTCCCGGGACAGAGACACAGATACGCAGTATTTT. It is translated as CSASRDRDTDTQYF.

The chain is built from TRBV7-2 and TRBJ2-7; TRBD2 might be the D (6 bases). The CDR3 has 17 amino acids. From germline, CDR1 is SGHTA and CDR2 FQGNSA. The germline V and J ends were trimmed by 0 bases and 0 bases, with 15 bases remaining between them. CDR3 coding DNA: TGTGCCAGCAGCTTAGCTAGGGGACTGATAAGCTCCTACGAGCAGTACTTC. Amino acid sequence: CASSLARGLISSYEQYF.

This clonotype was observed a handful of times. The CDR3 DNA follows: TGCAGCGTTGAAGATCCCGGGGGGGACTATGGCTACACCTTC. Its translation: CSVEDPGGDYGYTF. The gene calls are TRBV29-1 and TRBJ1-2, with D perhaps TRBD1 (5 bases). Trimming stripped 0 bases from V and 3 bases from J, with 11 bases between. Germline CDR1 is SQVTM and CDR2 is ANQGSEA. This CDR3 is built from 14 residues.

V usage is TRBV24-1 and J usage is TRBJ2-1; D possibly matches TRBD1 or TRBD2 (5 bases each). The CDR3 has 12 amino acids. V was trimmed by 7 bases and J by 9 bases, leaving 12 bases between them. The germline V gene has CDR1 KGHDR and CDR2 SFDVKD. The CDR3 loop is CATRGPRGEQFF. For the CDR3, the DNA is TGTGCCACCAGGGGGCCACGGGGTGAGCAGTTCTTC.

This clonotype was observed many times. The chain employs TRBV7-9 and TRBJ1-6; 8 bases agree with TRBD1. This CDR3 is 15 amino acids long. Germline values: CDR1 SEHNR, CDR2 FQNEAQ (reference sequence). The J segment lost 10 bases and the V segment lost 4 bases, leaving 9 bases of the junction unmatched. In DNA form, the CDR3 reads TGTGCCAGCAGCTCCCTCGGACAGGGCGCCTCACCCCTCCACTTT. Translated: CASSSLGQGASPLHF. Full variable domain (rest looked up from reference TRBV7-9 and TRBJ1-6): DTGVSQNPRHKITKRGQNVTFRCDPISEHNRLYWYRQTLGQGPEFLTYFQNEAQLEKSRLLSDRFSAERPKGSFSTLEIQRTEQGDSAMYLCASSSLGQGASPLHFGNGTRLTVT.

A few counts support this clonotype. CDR3 protein: CAWSGYRVVDSPLHF. In nucleotides, the CDR3 is TGTGCCTGGAGTGGGTATCGGGTTGTGGATTCACCCCTCCACTTT. This sequence joins TRBV30 and TRBJ1-6; D is unresolved. The V gene's germline CDR1 is GTSNPN and CDR2 SVGIG (reference sequence). CDR3 length: 15 residues. V lost 1 base and J lost 8, with 15 bases in between.

This clonotype was recorded many times. The chain couples TRBV12-3 or TRBV12-4 to TRBJ1-1; D might be TRBD1 (6 bases). The CDR3 is 14 amino acids. V was trimmed by 2 bases and J by 6 bases, leaving 13 bases between them. CDR3 loop: CASSLWGGGSEAFF. Written as DNA, the CDR3 is TGTGCCAGCAGTTTATGGGGAGGGGGATCTGAAGCTTTCTTT.

This clonotype appeared a few times. The chain carries TRBV20-1 and TRBJ2-5; no clear D. Germline-derived CDR1 and CDR2 are DFQATT and SNEGSKA (reference sequence). With 3 bases removed from V and 7 bases from J, the gap between germline ends came to 12 bases. The CDR3 contains 12 residues. In nucleotides, the CDR3 is TGCAGTGCTAGCGACACGTTGAGGACCCAGTACTTC. Amino acids: CSASDTLRTQYF.

This clonotype has ten or more counts. The chain uses TRBV5-1 and TRBJ1-1; D gene ambiguous. The CDR3 runs 15 residues. Germline V gene sequence: CDR1 SGHRS, CDR2 YFSETQ. The V and J ends lost 4 bases and 1 base respectively, with 14 bases between them. This CDR3 reads CASSPATVGNTEAFF. In nucleotides, the CDR3 is TGCGCCAGCAGCCCCGCGACGGTAGGGAACACTGAAGCTTTCTTT.

This clonotype was picked up a small number of times. CDR3 in DNA: TGTGCCAGCAGCCGGGGACAGCCGCCGGCTGGCTACACCTTC. It specifies CASSRGQPPAGYTF. The chain recombines TRBV7-2 with TRBJ1-2; 7 bases map to TRBD1. CDR1 SGHTA and CDR2 FQGNSA come from the germline V gene. The CDR3 totals 14 residues. The ends lost 5 bases at V and 7 bases at J; junction bases unmatched: 10.

The V call is TRBV12-3 or TRBV12-4, the J call TRBJ1-5; TRBD1 matches 9 bases. Trimming removed 3 bases from V and 6 bases from J; junction bases left unmatched: 3. The CDR3 spans 14 residues. The CDR3 spells CASSFGTGRQPQHF. The CDR3 DNA sequence: TGTGCCAGCAGTTTTGGGACAGGGCGTCAGCCCCAGCATTTT.